This record concerns one T cell receptor (beta chain) sequence. What it binds is not known. TCRdb's copy holds only in-frame clones and misses some; the assay was immunoSEQ multiplex PCR. This sample yields about 40,000 clones, of which approximately 79% are seen a single time; more than 20% belongs to the top ten. This sample was taken from a study of radiotherapy plus CTLA-4 blockade in lung cancer. Study results and caveats: In blood, early T cell clone dynamics reportedly predicted response best, together with interferon-beta.

The germline V gene encodes CDR1 MGHRA and CDR2 YSYEKL. The CDR3 length is 16 residues. Trimming took 0 bases from V and 4 from J; bases not matched to a gene: 5. Sequencing was performed on peripheral blood, taken from a patient treated with radiotherapy plus ipilimumab. The chain joins TRBV4-1 to TRBJ1-4; TRBD1 aligns across 7 bases. The receptor comes from a human donor with non-small cell lung cancer that progressed on radiotherapy plus ipilimumab. The CDR3 loop is CASSQDLTGLNEKLFF. CDR3 DNA: TGCGCCAGCAGCCAAGATTTGACAGGGCTTAATGAAAAACTGTTTTTT.